This TCR beta chain comes out of a study of T cells in Graves' hyperthyroidism and ophthalmopathy. About this clonotype: Antigen: not known.

The CDR3 sequence is 13 residues long. Trimming took 3 bases from V and 3 from J, leaving 9 bases between them. CDR1 and CDR2 from the germline V gene are SGHRS and YFSETQ. Template material for amplifying TCR beta CDR3 regions consisted of RNA transcripts. The study used the HTBI primer set for a first-round RT-PCR of the TCR CDR3. TCRdb redid the calling of the multiplex PCR reads with MiXCR, one entry per CDR3 protein. The sample lists 360,000 or so distinct CDR3 sequences; roughly 15% were seen once. Among ophthalmopathy patients, the Clinical Activity Score reached at least 3, the NOSPECS grade reached at least 4, and duration remained under 3 months. Study-wide results and limits: Among clonotypes expanded in thyroid above 0.001, most were also found in blood. It was a median approximately 7.1 months before onset that the model predicted ophthalmopathy.

The sequence came from an older woman with Graves' ophthalmopathy. The gene calls are TRBV5-1 and TRBJ1-2; D perhaps matches TRBD1 (6 bases). The material sequenced was blood. CDR3 DNA sequence: TGCGCCAGCAGCTGGGACAATGACTATGGCTACACCTTC. Encoded protein: CASSWDNDYGYTF.